This T cell receptor beta chain came from a study of cytomegalovirus exposure and HLA in healthy donors. Assay: immunoSEQ multiplex PCR; the TCRdb copy retains only in-frame clones and omits some. The sample holds more than 150,000 clones, roughly 80% seen once. CDR3 length equals 14 residues. The germline V gene has CDR1 MNHNY and CDR2 SVGAGI (reference sequence). With 7 bases clipped from V and 8 bases from J, the junction kept 12 bases outside the gene matches. The sample holds one count of this clone. Its matching antigen is unknown. Study-wide findings and caveats: In vitro data verified a few CMV-associated chains as specific for CMV antigens.

The TCR sequence derives from a young man in good health and CMV-seropositive. V usage is TRBV6-6 and J usage is TRBJ1-2; 8 bases align to TRBD1. Material: PBMCs. Here the CDR3 reads CASTQRDRRQGYTF. The CDR3 DNA sequence: TGTGCCAGCACTCAAAGGGACAGGCGGCAGGGCTACACCTTC.